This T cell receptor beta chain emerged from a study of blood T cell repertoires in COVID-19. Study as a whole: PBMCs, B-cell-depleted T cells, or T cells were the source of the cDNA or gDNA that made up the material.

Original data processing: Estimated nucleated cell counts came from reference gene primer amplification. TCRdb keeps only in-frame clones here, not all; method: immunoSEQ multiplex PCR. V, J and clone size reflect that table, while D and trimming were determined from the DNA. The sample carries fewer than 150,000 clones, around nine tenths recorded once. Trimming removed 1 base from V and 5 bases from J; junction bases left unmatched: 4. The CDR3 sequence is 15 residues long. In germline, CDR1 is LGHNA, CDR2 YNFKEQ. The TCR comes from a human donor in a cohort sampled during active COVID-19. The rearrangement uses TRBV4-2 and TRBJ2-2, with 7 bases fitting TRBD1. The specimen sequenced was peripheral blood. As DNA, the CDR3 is TGTGCCAGCAGCCAAGCGGGGACAGTTACCGGGGAGCTGTTTTTT. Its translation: CASSQAGTVTGELFF.